Described below is a single TCR beta chain sequence and its context. The antigen is not known. The CDR3 is 14 amino acids. V dropped 6 bases and J dropped 2 bases, with 13 bases sitting between them. The germline V gene encodes CDR1 MNHEY and CDR2 SMNVEV (reference sequence). Measured with immunoSEQ multiplex PCR; TCRdb has only the in-frame clones, and not every one. The repertoire holds about 420,000 clones, with roughly 88% as singletons. The data belong to a study of Ad26.COV2.S vaccination and SARS-CoV-2 variants. Study-level information: Once or twice, 56 days apart, Ad26.COV2.S was delivered intramuscularly. Study observations and caveats: Measurements of TCR breadth and depth may have given underestimates of the total T cell responses. Vaccine recipients showed a spike-specific TCR breadth that was higher than in placebo recipients.

Treatment specified: around 19 received Ad26.COV2.S at low or high dose, single or two shots; roughly five received placebo; per-sample allocation not given. Day 63 after the first injection of vaccine or placebo was the sampling time. Vaccination employed an Ad26 vector expressing the Wuhan-strain SARS-CoV-2 spike. This TCR was recovered from a person aged 18-65 years who received the Ad26.COV2.S COVID-19 vaccine or a placebo. This specimen consisted of peripheral blood, obtained in a trial of Ad26.COV2.S vaccine versus placebo. The chain joins TRBV27 to TRBJ1-1; TRBD1 is a possible D gene (6 bases). DNA for the CDR3: TGTGCCAGCAGGTGGACAGTGGGAAACACTGAAGCTTTCTTT. It translates to CASRWTVGNTEAFF.